One and the same sample provided the 23 T cell receptor beta chains below, sequenced in a study of T cells in Graves' hyperthyroidism and ophthalmopathy. The investigators amplified TCR beta CDR3 regions from RNA transcripts. RT-PCR in the first round (using the HTBI primer set) targeted the TCR CDR3. Each CDR3 protein gets one entry after TCRdb re-called the multiplex PCR reads with MiXCR. The profile shows 690,000 or so distinct CDR3 sequences, around a sixth of them singletons. Sequencing was performed on blood. These TCRs come from a woman in her fifties or sixties with Graves' hyperthyroidism that later progressed to Graves' ophthalmopathy.

This clonotype was seen at least ten times. The V call is TRBV7-2, the J call TRBJ2-3, with TRBD1 matching 7 bases. With V trimmed by 3 bases and J by 3 bases, 3 bases remained unmatched. Germline V lookup: CDR1 SGHTA, CDR2 FQGNSA. This CDR3 contains 14 residues. The CDR3 DNA reads TGTGCCAGCAGCTTGCCGACAGGGACAGATACGCAGTATTTT. Encoded protein: CASSLPTGTDTQYF.

The rearrangement uses TRBV19 and TRBJ2-2; TRBD1 is a possible D gene (6 bases). Germline CDR1 reads LNHDA; CDR2 reads SQIVND (reference sequence). Trimming pared 3 bases from V and 6 bases from J, leaving 11 bases between. The CDR3 length is 14 residues. CDR3: CASSIRGISGELFF. CDR3 nucleotide sequence: TGTGCCAGTAGTATCAGGGGAATCTCCGGGGAGCTGTTTTTT.

This clonotype has a handful of counts. The chain employs TRBV6-1 and TRBJ1-1, with D possibly being TRBD1 (6 bases). Germline-derived CDR1 and CDR2 are MNHNS and SASEGT. CDR3 size: 15 residues. Trimming left V 2 bases short and J 0 bases short, with 10 bases between. CDR3: CASSEMQGLNTEAFF. CDR3 nucleotides: TGTGCCAGCAGTGAAATGCAGGGGTTGAACACTGAAGCTTTCTTT.

This clonotype was seen many times. This chain joins TRBV20-1 and TRBJ1-6, with D possibly being TRBD1 (5 bases). The V end was cut by 2 bases, the J end by 6 bases, with 14 bases between. Per germline, CDR1 DFQATT and CDR2 SNEGSKA (reference sequence). The CDR3 has 15 amino acids. In nucleotides, the CDR3 is TGCAGTGCTAGACGTGGAGGGGCGGGTAATTCACCCCTCCACTTT. The encoded protein is CSARRGGAGNSPLHF.

Only a few counts were recorded for this clonotype. The chain has TRBV7-9 and TRBJ2-4; TRBD2 matches 14 bases. The germline gives CDR1 SEHNR, CDR2 FQNEAQ (reference sequence). The J segment lost 1 base and the V segment lost 5 bases, leaving 4 bases of the junction unmatched. The CDR3 consists of 17 residues. The CDR3 reads CASSTTSGGAAKNIQYF. The CDR3, as DNA: TGTGCCAGCAGCACGACTAGCGGGGGGGCGGCCAAAAACATTCAGTACTTC.

V gene TRBV12-3 or TRBV12-4 combines with J gene TRBJ2-1; D might be TRBD1 (5 bases). The CDR3 contains 16 residues. Deletions cut 5 bases from V and 5 bases from J, with 19 bases between. The CDR3 DNA is TGTGCCAGCAGTCCCCTCTGGGGCCTCGTGGACAATGAGCAGTTCTTC. This gives the protein CASSPLWGLVDNEQFF.

This clonotype was seen ten or more times. This chain joins TRBV5-1 and TRBJ1-3; possibly TRBD1 for D (5 bases). This CDR3 contains 17 residues. CDR1 and CDR2 from the germline V gene are SGHRS and YFSETQ. The V end lost 0 bases, the J end lost 4 bases, and 17 bases lay between the germline ends. The CDR3 nucleotides read TGCGCCAGCAGCTTGGATCTGGGGCCAGGTGTCGGAAACACCATATATTTT. Translating gives CASSLDLGPGVGNTIYF. The full variable domain, rest sourced from reference TRBV5-1 and TRBJ1-3, is KAGVTQTPRYLIKTRGQQVTLSCSPISGHRSVSWYQQTPGQGLQFLFEYFSETQRNKGNFPGRFSGRQFSNSRSEMNVSTLELGDSALYLCASSLDLGPGVGNTIYFGEGSWLTVV.

The chain carries TRBV11-1 and TRBJ2-2; 8 nucleotides agree with TRBD1. Germline CDR1 is SGHAT and CDR2 is FQDESV (reference sequence). The CDR3 runs to 16 residues. The junction had 6 bases not matched to a gene; V was cut back by 5 bases and J by 1 base. CDR3: CASSPTGGKNTGELFF. Written as DNA, the CDR3 is TGTGCCAGCAGCCCTACAGGGGGAAAGAACACCGGGGAGCTGTTTTTT.

This clonotype was detected ten times or more. The V and J genes are TRBV18 and TRBJ1-5; the D gene is possibly TRBD1 (6 bases). Deletions cut 3 bases from V and 5 bases from J, with 14 bases between. The germline gives CDR1 KGHSH, CDR2 LQKENI. CDR3 length: 15 residues. The CDR3 nucleotides are TGTGCCAGCTCACCGTCGGGGGCTCTTGATCAGCCCCAGCATTTT. Amino acid sequence: CASSPSGALDQPQHF.

This sequence joins TRBV13 and TRBJ2-5; 9 bases align to TRBD1. V lost 5 bases to trimming and J lost 1 base; unmatched junction nucleotides: 8. Germline V gene lookup returns CDR1 PRHDT and CDR2 FYEKMQ (reference sequence). This CDR3 has 16 residues. The CDR3 nucleotides are TGTGCCAGCAGCCCCCGGACAGGGGCCTTCCAAGAGACCCAGTACTTC. Protein: CASSPRTGAFQETQYF. The complete variable domain, with remaining parts taken from reference TRBV13 and TRBJ2-5, reads AAGVIQSPRHLIKEKRETATLKCYPIPRHDTVYWYQQGPGQDPQFLISFYEKMQSDKGSIPDRFSAQQFSDYHSELNMSSLELGDSALYFCASSPRTGAFQETQYFGPGTRLLVL.

The table lists this clonotype with many counts. The CDR3 coding sequence is TGTGCCAGCAGCCAGACAGCCAGTGACACAGATACGCAGTATTTT. Its translation is CASSQTASDTDTQYF. V gene TRBV3-1 combines with J gene TRBJ2-3; D perhaps matches TRBD1 (5 bases). CDR1 is LGHDT, CDR2 YNNKEL, per germline (reference sequence). Trimming removed 3 bases from V and 2 bases from J, with 12 bases in between. The CDR3 is made up of 15 amino acids.

This clonotype was recorded at least ten times. This chain connects TRBV11-2 to TRBJ2-5, with D tentatively TRBD1 (6 bases). There are 12 residues in the CDR3. V was trimmed by 5 bases and J by 4 bases, leaving 8 bases between them. Germline V gene data show CDR1 as SGHAT and CDR2 as FQNNGV. The CDR3 sequence: CASSPDRETQYF. The CDR3 DNA reads TGTGCCAGCAGCCCGGACAGAGAGACCCAGTACTTC.

CDR3 residues: CASSEIHGYTF. In DNA, the CDR3 is TGTGCCAGCAGTGAAATTCATGGCTACACCTTC. This chain uses TRBV27 with TRBJ1-2; D not resolved. V was cut by 5 bases and J by 6 bases, with 7 bases left in between. The CDR3 has 11 residues. Germline assignment: CDR1 MNHEY and CDR2 SMNVEV (reference sequence).

This chain links TRBV20-1 with TRBJ1-5; weak D call: TRBD1 (6 bases). Trimming shortened V by 7 bases and J by 2 bases, and 12 bases separated the two germline ends. Germline V gene sequence: CDR1 DFQATT, CDR2 SNEGSKA (reference sequence). The CDR3 spans 13 residues. CDR3 loop: CSGTSGGNQPQHF. The CDR3 bases are TGCAGTGGCACGTCAGGGGGCAATCAGCCCCAGCATTTT.

This clonotype has ten or more counts. The rearrangement links TRBV11-2 to TRBJ1-1; D is ambiguous. The CDR3 is 15 residues long. V lost 4 bases, J lost 3 bases, and 15 bases lay in between. CDR1 SGHAT and CDR2 FQNNGV come from the germline V gene. CDR3 region: CASSSNQGWDTEAFF. CDR3 in DNA: TGTGCCAGCAGCTCGAACCAAGGGTGGGACACTGAAGCTTTCTTT.

This chain connects TRBV15 to TRBJ2-2; possible D gene TRBD2, 6 bases. The CDR3 totals 15 residues. Deletions cut 8 bases from V and 2 bases from J, with 15 bases between. The germline CDR1 and CDR2 sequences are LNHNV and YYDKDF (reference sequence). Here the CDR3 reads CATRQRTTNTGELFF. For the CDR3, the DNA is TGTGCCACCCGCCAACGGACTACAAACACCGGGGAGCTGTTTTTT.

V is TRBV6-1 and J is TRBJ1-2; the D is unclear. Trimming removed 0 bases at V and 4 bases at J, with 9 bases between. This CDR3 contains 14 residues. Per germline, CDR1 MNHNS and CDR2 SASEGT. The chain's CDR3 is CASSEAGFGYGYTF. The CDR3 DNA is TGTGCCAGCAGTGAAGCAGGGTTCGGCTATGGCTACACCTTC.

This clonotype was observed at least ten times. The chain carries TRBV12-5 and TRBJ1-1; 7 nucleotides line up with TRBD1. V shed 5 bases and J 1 base; nucleotides not matched to a gene: 10. The germline CDR1 and CDR2 sequences are LGHNT and FRNRAP. The length of the CDR3 is 16 residues. DNA for the CDR3: TGTGCTAGTGGTCTCCACCGACAGGGAACGAACACTGAAGCTTTCTTT. Its translation: CASGLHRQGTNTEAFF.

This clonotype appeared many times. The J gene is TRBJ1-1, the V gene TRBV2, with 7 positions matching TRBD1. CDR1 SNHLY and CDR2 FYNNEI come from the germline V gene. V was pared by 1 base and J by 3 bases, with 11 bases of the junction left unmatched. The CDR3 extends over 17 amino acids. CDR3 amino acids: CASSEGDRALLYTEAFF. The CDR3 DNA reads TGTGCCAGCAGTGAAGGTGACAGGGCTCTACTATACACTGAAGCTTTCTTT. The complete variable domain, with remaining parts taken from reference TRBV2 and TRBJ1-1, reads EPEVTQTPSHQVTQMGQEVILRCVPISNHLYFYWYRQILGQKVEFLVSFYNNEISEKSEIFDDQFSVERPDGSNFTLKIRSTKLEDSAMYFCASSEGDRALLYTEAFFGQGTRLTVV.

This clonotype was seen many times. The V and J genes are TRBV5-6 and TRBJ1-1; D is ambiguous. With 4 bases removed from V and 0 bases from J, the gap between germline ends came to 10 bases. CDR3 length: 14 residues. Germline-derived CDR1 and CDR2 are SGHDT and YYEEEE. In DNA, the CDR3 is TGTGCCAGCAGCCTCCTCAACTTGAACACTGAAGCTTTCTTT. Translating it yields CASSLLNLNTEAFF. The whole variable domain, remainder taken from reference TRBV5-6 and TRBJ1-1, is DAGVTQSPTHLIKTRGQQVTLRCSPKSGHDTVSWYQQALGQGPQFIFQYYEEEERQRGNFPDRFSGHQFPNYSSELNVNALLLGDSALYLCASSLLNLNTEAFFGQGTRLTVV.

The chain links TRBV12-3 or TRBV12-4 to TRBJ1-5, with 11 bases lining up with TRBD1. The CDR3 is 17 residues long. V trimming: 5 bases; J trimming: 1 base; junction bases outside the gene matches: 7. The CDR3 nucleotides read TGTGCCAGCAGTCCAACGGGACAGGGGGTGAGCAATCAGCCCCAGCATTTT. This translates into CASSPTGQGVSNQPQHF.

This clonotype was observed many times. The V gene is TRBV11-3, the J gene TRBJ2-7; D not resolved. The germline gives CDR1 SGHNT, CDR2 YENEEA. V was pared by 5 bases and J by 3 bases, with 14 bases between. This CDR3 has 14 amino acids. The CDR3 coding sequence is TGTGCCAGCAGCCCTGGAAGGGCGAGCTACGAGCAGTACTTC. Its translation is CASSPGRASYEQYF.

This clonotype occurred many times. The chain employs TRBV18 and TRBJ2-3; 7 bases line up with TRBD2. J lost 0 bases, V lost 6 bases, and 9 bases had no gene match. CDR3 length: 16 residues. Germline loops: CDR1 KGHSH, CDR2 LQKENI. The CDR3 loop is CASSPGLLTSTDTQYF. The CDR3 region has the DNA TGTGCCAGCTCCCCGGGACTACTTACGAGCACAGATACGCAGTATTTT.